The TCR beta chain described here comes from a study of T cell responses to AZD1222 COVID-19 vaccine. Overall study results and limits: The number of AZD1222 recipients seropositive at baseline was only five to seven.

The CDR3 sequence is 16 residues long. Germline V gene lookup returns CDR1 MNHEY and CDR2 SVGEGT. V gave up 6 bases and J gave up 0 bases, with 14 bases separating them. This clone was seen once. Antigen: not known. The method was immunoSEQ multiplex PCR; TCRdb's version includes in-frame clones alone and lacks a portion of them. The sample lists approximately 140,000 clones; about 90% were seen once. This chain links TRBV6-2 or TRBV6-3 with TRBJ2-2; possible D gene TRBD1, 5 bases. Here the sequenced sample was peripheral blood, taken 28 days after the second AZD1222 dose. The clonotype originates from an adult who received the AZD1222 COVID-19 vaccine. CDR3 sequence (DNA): TGTGCCAGCAGCCAAGGGGCATCGGCGAACACCGGGGAGCTGTTTTTT. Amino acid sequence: CASSQGASANTGELFF.